This T cell receptor beta chain was captured by sequencing in a study of identical twins. Via MiXCR, TCRdb re-called the 5' RACE reads, giving one row per CDR3 protein. This sample has about 500,000 distinct CDR3 sequences, with about 13% found just once. The table lists this clonotype with many counts. Germline V gene data show CDR1 as DFQATT and CDR2 as SNEGSKA (reference sequence). J lost 7 bases, V lost 5 bases, and 9 bases had no gene match. The CDR3 spans 14 residues. Among all donors, each was a healthy Caucasian. Another study also made use of these data, one on yellow fever vaccine responses in identical twins.

Sequencing was carried out using CD4+ T cells sorted from blood. The receptor's source is a young woman in good health. The chain links TRBV20-1 to TRBJ2-1; the match to TRBD1 covers 9 bases. CDR3 in amino acids: CSAVPGQGTNEQFF. In DNA form, the CDR3 reads TGCAGTGCTGTACCGGGACAGGGAACTAATGAGCAGTTCTTC.